Below are 8 T cell receptor beta chains sequenced from a single sample in a study of blood T cell repertoires in COVID-19. Clones were read by immunoSEQ multiplex PCR, and TCRdb kept only the in-frame ones, dropping some. The repertoire holds about 46,000 clones, with 90% as singletons. Sequenced material: peripheral blood. These receptors all come from a man between 65 and 80 years old with active COVID-19.

The chain joins TRBV27 to TRBJ2-1; perhaps TRBD1 as D (5 bases). This CDR3 has 14 residues. Germline values: CDR1 MNHEY, CDR2 SMNVEV (reference sequence). With 3 bases removed from V and 5 bases from J, the gap between germline ends came to 11 bases. The CDR3 nucleotides are TGTGCCAGCAGTTTCGACGACAGAAACAATGAGCAGTTCTTC. Residues: CASSFDDRNNEQFF.

This chain uses TRBV2 with TRBJ2-1; 7 bases are a match to TRBD1. The CDR3 extends over 14 amino acids. Germline V CDR1 and CDR2: SNHLY, FYNNEI. V was pared by 3 bases and J by 6 bases, with 5 bases of the junction left unmatched. CDR3 sequence: CASSDRQGSNEQFF. In DNA form, the CDR3 reads TGTGCCAGCAGTGACAGACAGGGTTCCAATGAGCAGTTCTTC.

V usage is TRBV7-3 and J usage is TRBJ2-2, with a tentative D call TRBD2 (5 bases). The CDR3 contains 15 residues. V shed 6 bases and J shed 4 bases, with 15 bases lying between them. Germline CDR1 SGHTA, CDR2 FQGTGA. The CDR3 region is CASSADMAGTGELFF. CDR3 nucleotide sequence: TGTGCCAGCAGTGCCGACATGGCGGGCACCGGGGAGCTGTTTTTT.

The CDR3: CASRFLFRTGWTPSTDTQYF. The CDR3 bases are TGTGCCAGCAGATTCCTATTTAGGACAGGGTGGACCCCTAGCACAGATACGCAGTATTTT. V usage is TRBV5-4 and J usage is TRBJ2-3, with TRBD1 matching over 8 bases. The CDR3 has 20 amino acids. Germline V gene sequence: CDR1 SGHNT, CDR2 YYREEE (reference sequence). V was clipped by 5 bases and J by 0 bases; unmatched bases: 20. Looking up the rest from reference TRBV5-4 and TRBJ2-3 gives the full variable domain: ETGVTQSPTHLIKTRGQQVTLRCSSQSGHNTVSWYQQALGQGPQFIFQYYREEENGRGNFPPRFSGLQFPNYSSELNVNALELDDSALYLCASRFLFRTGWTPSTDTQYFGPGTRLTVL.

In DNA form, the CDR3 reads TGTGCCAGCAGCCAAGGGGCAGAACCAGAGACCCAGTACTTC. Amino acids: CASSQGAEPETQYF. The chain couples TRBV3-1 (or the pseudogene TRBV3-2) to TRBJ2-5, with no clear D. The CDR3 runs to 14 residues. Germline assignment: CDR1 LGHDT and CDR2 YNNKEL (reference sequence). Trimming took 1 base from V and 4 from J, leaving 10 bases between them.

The chain uses TRBV6-6 and TRBJ2-3; D not resolved. From germline, CDR1 is MNHNY and CDR2 SVGAGI (reference sequence). The CDR3 covers 14 residues. V was shortened by 6 bases and J by 1 base, with 11 bases between the two germline ends. CDR3 protein: CASRPRQGTDTQYF. The CDR3, as DNA: TGTGCCAGCAGACCACGACAAGGCACAGATACGCAGTATTTT.

The V call is TRBV11-1, the J call TRBJ1-6; a possible D gene is TRBD1 (6 bases). CDR3 length equals 15 residues. From germline, CDR1 is SGHAT and CDR2 FQDESV (reference sequence). The V and J ends lost 5 bases and 8 bases respectively, with 16 bases between them. CDR3 coding DNA: TGTGCCAGCAGCCGACAGGACGGTTCGGATTCACCCCTCCACTTT. It yields the protein CASSRQDGSDSPLHF.

The V and J genes are TRBV5-4 and TRBJ2-1, with 9 bases matching TRBD2. Trimming took 6 bases from V and 4 from J; bases not matched to a gene: 8. CDR1 is SGHNT, CDR2 YYREEE, per germline (reference sequence). CDR3 length equals 15 residues. The CDR3 spells CASTRAAGGYNEQFF. DNA for the CDR3: TGTGCCAGCACCCGGGCCGCGGGAGGGTACAATGAGCAGTTCTTC.